The rows below give T cell receptor beta chains drawn from one sample of a study of CD4 T cells in relation to SARS-CoV-2 and coronaviruses. Sequencing used immunoSEQ multiplex PCR; TCRdb keeps in-frame clones, though not all of them. The sample consists of tens of thousands of clones, about 90% of them appearing once. The sample consisted of naive CD4+ T cells from PBMCs. These TCRs come from an adult with COVID-19. Each CDR3 is given with its conserved first and last residue. The order of the fields is J gene, CDR3 length, V gene, CDR3 protein.

J: TRBJ1-6
length: 16
V: TRBV30
CDR3: CAWSVPSSGSNSPLHF

J: TRBJ1-2
length: 11
V: TRBV29-1
CDR3: CSVVAGSGYTF

J: TRBJ2-7
length: 15
V: TRBV5-6
CDR3: CASSFWQAYSYEQYF

J: TRBJ2-2
length: 15
V: TRBV6-2/TRBV6-3
CDR3: CASRSSGRVTGELFF

J: TRBJ2-7
length: 12
V: TRBV7-9
CDR3: CASGLVSGEQYF

J: TRBJ2-1
length: 11
V: TRBV12-3/TRBV12-4
CDR3: CASSQKNEQFF

J: TRBJ2-1
length: 15
V: TRBV2
CDR3: CASSLMGDRYNEQFF

J: TRBJ1-4
length: 13
V: TRBV2
CDR3: CASRNTGVGKLFF

J: TRBJ2-1
length: 14
V: TRBV20-1
CDR3: CSASGLLGSNEQFF

J: TRBJ1-5
length: 13
V: TRBV28
CDR3: CASSPRSKEPQHF

J: TRBJ2-1
length: 13
V: TRBV28
CDR3: CASRTSGYNEQFF

J: TRBJ2-5
length: 14
V: TRBV7-8
CDR3: CASSSGESQETQYF

J: TRBJ1-2
length: 13
V: TRBV2
CDR3: CASSEQGSYGYTF

J: TRBJ1-5
length: 16
V: TRBV10-1
CDR3: CATPCGSGDSNQPQHF

J: TRBJ1-4
length: 15
V: TRBV9
CDR3: CASSVGGGAYEKLFF

J: TRBJ2-5
length: 15
V: TRBV4-3
CDR3: CASSQGGTATETQYF

J: TRBJ1-2
length: 15
V: TRBV5-4
CDR3: CASSLGQQTNYGYTF

J: TRBJ1-1
length: 14
V: TRBV5-1
CDR3: CASSLGSGNTEAFF

J: TRBJ2-3
length: 15
V: TRBV5-6
CDR3: CASSQLSGATDTQYF

J: TRBJ2-1
length: 14
V: TRBV2
CDR3: CASRGTSGYNEQFF

J: TRBJ1-3
length: 12
V: TRBV29-1
CDR3: CSVRLPGNTIYF

J: TRBJ2-1
length: 14
V: TRBV28
CDR3: CASIPRDSYNEQFF

J: TRBJ1-1
length: 12
V: TRBV28
CDR3: CASSLLNTEAFF

J: TRBJ2-3
length: 13
V: TRBV28
CDR3: CASSSDATDTQYF

J: TRBJ2-2
length: 16
V: TRBV5-1
CDR3: CASSLAAARNTGELFF

J: TRBJ2-5
length: 17
V: TRBV5-1
CDR3: CASSLGLAGGPGETQYF

J: TRBJ1-1
length: 15
V: TRBV28
CDR3: CASSSQTALNTEAFF

J: TRBJ2-2
length: 13
V: TRBV5-1
CDR3: CASSLPDTGELFF

J: TRBJ2-4
length: 16
V: TRBV3-1/TRBV3-2
CDR3: CASSQAPRLAKNIQYF

J: TRBJ2-7
length: 17
V: TRBV7-9
CDR3: CASSPPPSSGRVYEQYF

J: TRBJ2-4
length: 11
V: TRBV2
CDR3: CASSDLGIQYF

J: TRBJ2-1
length: 18
V: TRBV28
CDR3: CASSFWVMREGKGNEQFF

J: TRBJ1-1
length: 13
V: TRBV14
CDR3: CASSLTRNTEAFF

J: TRBJ1-1
length: 12
V: TRBV28
CDR3: CATIEWDRKAFF

J: TRBJ2-2
length: 12
V: TRBV6-2/TRBV6-3
CDR3: CASSYQIGELFF

J: TRBJ2-5
length: 16
V: TRBV18
CDR3: CASSPGTGAIQETQYF

J: TRBJ1-2
length: 15
V: TRBV5-6
CDR3: CASSPGLMREYGYTF

J: TRBJ2-7
length: 14
V: TRBV6-5
CDR3: CASRDTGSSYEQYF

J: TRBJ2-5
length: 13
V: TRBV7-2
CDR3: CASSPSRQETQYF

J: TRBJ2-1
length: 15
V: TRBV18
CDR3: CASSLRTGGYNEQFF